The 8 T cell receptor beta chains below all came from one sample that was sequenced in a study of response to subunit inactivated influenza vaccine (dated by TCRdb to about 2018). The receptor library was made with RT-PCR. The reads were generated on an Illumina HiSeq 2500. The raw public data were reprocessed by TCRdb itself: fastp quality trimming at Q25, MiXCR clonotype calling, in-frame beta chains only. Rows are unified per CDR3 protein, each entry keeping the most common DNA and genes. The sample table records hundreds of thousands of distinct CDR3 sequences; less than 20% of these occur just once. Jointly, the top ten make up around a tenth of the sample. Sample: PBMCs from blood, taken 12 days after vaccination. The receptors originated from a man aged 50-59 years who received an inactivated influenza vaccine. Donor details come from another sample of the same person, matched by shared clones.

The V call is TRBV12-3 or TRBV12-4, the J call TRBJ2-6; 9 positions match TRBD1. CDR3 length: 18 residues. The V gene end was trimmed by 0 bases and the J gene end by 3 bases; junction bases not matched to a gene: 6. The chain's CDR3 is CASSLAPGQGNGANVLTF. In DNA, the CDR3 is TGTGCCAGCAGTTTAGCCCCGGGACAGGGTAATGGGGCCAACGTCCTGACTTTC.

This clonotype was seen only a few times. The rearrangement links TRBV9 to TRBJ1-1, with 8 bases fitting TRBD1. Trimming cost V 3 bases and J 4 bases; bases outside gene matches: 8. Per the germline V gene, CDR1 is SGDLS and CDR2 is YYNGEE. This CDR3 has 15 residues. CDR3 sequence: CASSAGGRVGTEAFF. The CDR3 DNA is TGTGCCAGCAGCGCAGGGGGCAGGGTGGGCACTGAAGCTTTCTTT.

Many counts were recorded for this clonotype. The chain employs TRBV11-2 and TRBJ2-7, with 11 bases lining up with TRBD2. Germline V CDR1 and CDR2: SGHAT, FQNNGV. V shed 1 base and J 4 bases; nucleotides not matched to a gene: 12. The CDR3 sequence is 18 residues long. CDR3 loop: CASSLVNYGTSGFYEQYF. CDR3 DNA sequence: TGTGCCAGCAGCTTAGTAAATTACGGGACTAGCGGCTTTTACGAGCAGTACTTC.

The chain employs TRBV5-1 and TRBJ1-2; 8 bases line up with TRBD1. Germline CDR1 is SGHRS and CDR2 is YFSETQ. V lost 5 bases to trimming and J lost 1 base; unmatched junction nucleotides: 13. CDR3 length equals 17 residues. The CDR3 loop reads CASRLGQGRLNNYGYTF. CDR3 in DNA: TGCGCCAGCAGGCTAGGACAGGGACGATTGAATAACTATGGCTACACCTTC. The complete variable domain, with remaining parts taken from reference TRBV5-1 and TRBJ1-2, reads KAGVTQTPRYLIKTRGQQVTLSCSPISGHRSVSWYQQTPGQGLQFLFEYFSETQRNKGNFPGRFSGRQFSNSRSEMNVSTLELGDSALYLCASRLGQGRLNNYGYTFGSGTRLTVV.

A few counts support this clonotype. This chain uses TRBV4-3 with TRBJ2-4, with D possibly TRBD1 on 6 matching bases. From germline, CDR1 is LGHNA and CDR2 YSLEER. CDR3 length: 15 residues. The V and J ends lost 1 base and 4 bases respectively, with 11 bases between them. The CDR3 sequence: CASSQGADSKNIQYF. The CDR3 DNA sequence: TGCGCCAGCAGCCAAGGGGCGGACAGTAAAAACATTCAGTACTTC.

DNA for the CDR3: TGCAGTGCTCAAGCCGGGGCCCATGCCTACGAGCAGTACTTC. This encodes CSAQAGAHAYEQYF. This chain uses TRBV20-1 with TRBJ2-7; either TRBD1 or TRBD2 may supply D (5 bases each). Trimming left V 5 bases short and J 2 bases short, with 16 bases between. The CDR3 loop spans 14 amino acids. Germline V gene lookup returns CDR1 DFQATT and CDR2 SNEGSKA (reference sequence).

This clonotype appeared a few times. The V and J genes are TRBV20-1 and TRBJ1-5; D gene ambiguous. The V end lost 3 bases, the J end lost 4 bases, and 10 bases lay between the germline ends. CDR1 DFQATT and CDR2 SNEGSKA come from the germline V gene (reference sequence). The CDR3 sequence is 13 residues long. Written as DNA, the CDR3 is TGCAGTGCTAGTTACGGAGTAAATCAGCCCCAGCATTTT. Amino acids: CSASYGVNQPQHF.

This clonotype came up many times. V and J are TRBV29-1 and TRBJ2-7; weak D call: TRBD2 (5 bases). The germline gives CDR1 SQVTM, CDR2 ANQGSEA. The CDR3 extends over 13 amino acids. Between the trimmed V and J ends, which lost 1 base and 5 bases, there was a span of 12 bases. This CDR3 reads CSVEAYAGDEQYF. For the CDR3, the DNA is TGCAGCGTTGAAGCTTACGCGGGCGACGAGCAGTACTTC.